This T cell receptor beta chain was identified during a study of blood T cell repertoires in COVID-19. Study information: Researchers got acute and convalescent COVID-19 samples from the United States, Italy and Spain. T cells, B-cell-depleted T cells, or PBMCs provided the cDNA or gDNA that served as material.

Source study methods: Reference gene primer amplification yielded estimated nucleated cell counts. Data came from immunoSEQ multiplex PCR; TCRdb stores just in-frame clones and leaves some out. The V and J calls and the clone size are those of that table, but D and trimming were determined from the DNA. Of about 220,000 clones in the sample, 85% are singletons; the top ten hold more than 2%. The CDR3 spans 13 residues. V shed 5 bases, J shed 6 bases, and the junction held 4 bases outside the gene matches. Followed over time, Seattle patients had been enrolled while infection was active. The receptor was isolated from a woman aged 70 to 79 with COVID-19, enrolled during active disease. Material: peripheral blood. The chain joins TRBV12-3 or TRBV12-4 to TRBJ2-3; 8 positions agree with TRBD1. The CDR3 region is CASSLRQGDTQYF. DNA of the CDR3: TGTGCCAGCAGTCTCAGACAGGGGGATACGCAGTATTTT.